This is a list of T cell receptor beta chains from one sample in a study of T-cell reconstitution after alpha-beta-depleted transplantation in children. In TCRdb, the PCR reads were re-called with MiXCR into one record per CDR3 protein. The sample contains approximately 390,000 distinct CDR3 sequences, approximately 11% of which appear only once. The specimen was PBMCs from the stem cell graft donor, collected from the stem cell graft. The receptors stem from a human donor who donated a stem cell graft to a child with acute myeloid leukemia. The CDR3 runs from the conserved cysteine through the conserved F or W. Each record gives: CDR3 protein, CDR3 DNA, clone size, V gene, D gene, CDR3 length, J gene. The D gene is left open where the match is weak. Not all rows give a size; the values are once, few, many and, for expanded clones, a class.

CASSPTDRAGNEQFF	TGCGCCAGCAGCCCGACGGACAGGGCCGGCAATGAGCAGTTCTTC	NA	TRBV5-1	TRBD1	15	TRBJ2-1
CASAPLGKNTEAFF	TGTGCTAGTGCCCCTTTGGGGAAGAACACTGAAGCTTTCTTT	few	TRBV12-5	NA	14	TRBJ1-1
CSAPTGGLNSPLHF	TGCAGTGCCCCGACAGGGGGCTTGAATTCACCCCTCCACTTT	NA	TRBV20-1	TRBD1	14	TRBJ1-6
CASSGLIAGIPETQYF	TGTGCCAGCAGCGGCCTGATAGCGGGAATTCCGGAGACCCAGTACTTC	few	TRBV28	TRBD2	16	TRBJ2-5
CASSFYFSGSGADTQYF	TGCGCCAGCAGCTTCTACTTTAGCGGGAGTGGTGCAGATACGCAGTATTTT	few	TRBV5-1	TRBD2	17	TRBJ2-3
CAISEVQGRNEQYF	TGTGCCATCAGTGAAGTACAGGGGCGGAACGAGCAGTACTTC	few	TRBV10-3	TRBD1	14	TRBJ2-7
CSVEVDRRNGNTIYF	TGCAGCGTTGAAGTTGACAGGCGGAATGGAAACACCATATATTTT	NA	TRBV29-1	NA	15	TRBJ1-3
CASTKDGSYEQYF	TGTGCCAGCACCAAGGACGGATCCTACGAGCAGTACTTC	many	TRBV6-1	NA	13	TRBJ2-7
CAISGTHNEQFF	TGTGCCATCAGTGGGACCCACAATGAGCAGTTCTTC	few	TRBV10-3	NA	12	TRBJ2-1
CASSSSQWGGLEQYF	TGTGCCAGCAGTTCTTCACAGTGGGGAGGGCTCGAGCAGTACTTC	few	TRBV27	TRBD2	15	TRBJ2-7
CATSFQRGYSGANVLTF	TGTGCCACCAGCTTCCAAAGGGGGTACTCTGGGGCCAACGTCCTGACTTTC	NA	TRBV15	NA	17	TRBJ2-6
CSVVAASSYNEQFF	TGCAGTGTGGTAGCGGCGAGCTCCTACAATGAGCAGTTCTTC	few	TRBV20-1	NA	14	TRBJ2-1
CAIMGVQETEAFF	TGTGCCATCATGGGGGTTCAGGAGACTGAAGCTTTCTTT	few	TRBV10-3	NA	13	TRBJ1-1
CSARSRRRGVHSSYNEQFF	TGCAGTGCTAGAAGCCGGCGGCGGGGGGTACACAGCTCCTACAATGAGCAGTTCTTC	many	TRBV20-1	TRBD2	19	TRBJ2-1
CASNPPSQGARGYTF	TGTGCCAGCAACCCACCATCACAGGGGGCGCGAGGCTACACCTTC	few	TRBV7-2	TRBD1	15	TRBJ1-2
CSARGSGQGVSGNIQYF	TGCAGTGCTAGGGGTTCGGGACAGGGTGTTTCGGGAAACATTCAGTACTTC	NA	TRBV20-1	TRBD1	17	TRBJ2-4
CASSLRTGTQYEQYF	TGTGCCAGCAGTTTACGGACAGGGACCCAATACGAGCAGTACTTC	NA	TRBV12-3/TRBV12-4	TRBD1	15	TRBJ2-7
CAWSPEPPTGDSDEQYF	TGTGCCTGGAGTCCAGAACCACCGACAGGGGATTCGGACGAGCAGTACTTC	NA	TRBV30	TRBD1	17	TRBJ2-7
CSVEGRTNTEAFF	TGCAGCGTTGAAGGCAGGACGAACACTGAAGCTTTCTTT	many	TRBV29-1	NA	13	TRBJ1-1
CASSLESGQGYNEQFF	TGTGCCAGCAGCTTAGAGTCCGGACAGGGCTACAATGAGCAGTTCTTC	many	TRBV11-2	TRBD1	16	TRBJ2-1
CSVQGRFTDTQYF	TGCAGCGTACAGGGGCGTTTCACAGATACGCAGTATTTT	many	TRBV29-1	TRBD1	13	TRBJ2-3
CASSAKTSMKTQYF	TGTGCCAGCAGTGCCAAGACTAGCATGAAGACCCAGTACTTC	few	TRBV7-9	TRBD2	14	TRBJ2-5
CAFDVFTGSLGGTEAFF	TGTGCCTTTGACGTTTTTACTGGCAGTTTGGGTGGCACTGAAGCTTTCTTT	NA	TRBV30	NA	17	TRBJ1-1
CSARGGTGFGEGPQHF	TGCAGTGCTAGAGGGGGGACAGGGTTTGGGGAAGGGCCCCAGCATTTT	NA	TRBV20-1	TRBD1	16	TRBJ1-5